The T cell receptor beta chain under discussion was sequenced for a study of T-cell reconstitution after alpha-beta-depleted transplantation in children. Findings and caveats of the study: After transplant, high TCRbeta diversity at day 60 in some patients arose from surviving recipient T cells and thymic progenitors.

In its sample, this clonotype was seen many times. Its antigen is not identified. This CDR3 region has 18 residues. The ends lost 0 bases at V and 0 bases at J; junction bases unmatched: 9. The library targeted TCRbeta and was prepared with unique molecular identifiers. TCRdb re-analysed the PCR reads in MiXCR, keeping a single row per CDR3 protein. The profile shows 500,000 to 750,000 distinct CDR3 sequences, 13% of them singletons. This TCR was sampled from a male patient between 5 and 17 years old who had a stem cell transplant for acute myeloid leukemia, so the T cells may come from the graft donor. The chain links TRBV5-3 to TRBJ2-1; 7 bases are a match to TRBD2. TRBV5-3 is annotated as an ORF whose role is uncertain. Sequenced material: PBMCs, mostly from graft donor cells, taken 360 days after TCRalphabeta/CD19-depleted stem cell transplant. CDR3 loop: CARSLALREPSSYNEQFF. CDR3 DNA: TGTGCCAGAAGCTTGGCCTTGCGGGAGCCGAGCTCCTACAATGAGCAGTTCTTC.